Presented here are 15 T cell receptor beta chains from one specimen sequenced in a study of cytomegalovirus exposure and HLA in healthy donors. A multiplex PCR was run with 60 Vbeta primers and 13 Jbeta primers. Sequencing used immunoSEQ multiplex PCR; TCRdb keeps in-frame clones, though not all of them. The data contain some 140,000 clones, 79% of them singletons. Sequencing was performed on PBMCs. These receptors were taken from a man in his forties in good health and CMV-seropositive.

With regard to this clone: Different DNA sequences within this sample yield the same CDR3. The chain uses TRBV18 and TRBJ2-2; 7 positions agree with TRBD2. From germline, CDR1 is KGHSH and CDR2 LQKENI. The CDR3 loop spans 16 amino acids. Trimming took 2 bases from V and 3 from J; bases not matched to a gene: 6. In nucleotides, the CDR3 is TGTGCCAGCTCACCAGGTGGCGGGAGTTACACCGGGGAGCTGTTTTTT. Its translation: CASSPGGGSYTGELFF.

This chain links TRBV5-1 with TRBJ1-4; 9 bases map to TRBD1. Germline loops: CDR1 SGHRS, CDR2 YFSETQ. The CDR3 runs 15 residues. The trim removed 4 bases at V and 7 bases at J, leaving 8 bases unmatched. The CDR3 region has the DNA TGCGCCAGCAGCCAAACAGGGGGCTTTTTTGAAAAACTGTTTTTT. As protein: CASSQTGGFFEKLFF.

In its sample, this clone was seen a few times. The J gene is TRBJ2-7, the V gene TRBV11-2; D gene uncertain. Per germline, CDR1 SGHAT and CDR2 FQNNGV. This CDR3 contains 13 residues. Trimming stripped 1 base from V and 6 bases from J, with 10 bases between. This CDR3 reads CASSLVPLPEQYF. CDR3 nucleotides: TGTGCCAGCAGCTTAGTGCCACTCCCCGAGCAGTACTTC. Full variable domain (missing parts from reference TRBV11-2 and TRBJ2-7): EAGVAQSPRYKIIEKRQSVAFWCNPISGHATLYWYQQILGQGPKLLIQFQNNGVVDDSQLPKDRFSAERLKGVDSTLKIQPAKLEDSAVYLCASSLVPLPEQYFGPGTRLTVT.

This chain joins TRBV7-9 and TRBJ2-5; 8 bases line up with TRBD2. Trimming cost V 5 bases and J 1 base; bases outside gene matches: 3. Germline loops: CDR1 SEHNR, CDR2 FQNEAQ (reference sequence). CDR3 length: 14 residues. The CDR3 bases are TGTGCCAGCAGCCCCAGCGGGAGCCAAGAGACCCAGTACTTC. Translation: CASSPSGSQETQYF.

The chain employs TRBV5-1 and TRBJ2-1; the D is unclear. Trimming shortened V by 4 bases and J by 2 bases, and 13 bases separated the two germline ends. The CDR3 contains 15 residues. The germline gives CDR1 SGHRS, CDR2 YFSETQ. The CDR3 reads CASSPDSKTYNEQFF. The DNA for the CDR3 is TGCGCCAGCAGCCCCGACTCCAAAACCTACAATGAGCAGTTCTTC.

This chain links TRBV6-1 with TRBJ1-1; D remains ambiguous. Per the germline V gene, CDR1 is MNHNS and CDR2 is SASEGT. Trimming removed 7 bases at V and 10 bases at J, with 19 bases between. The CDR3 runs 13 residues. CDR3 sequence reads: CASKREVVIGAFF. Here the CDR3 DNA reads TGTGCCAGCAAGAGGGAAGTGGTGATTGGAGCTTTCTTT.

The CDR3 bases are TGTGCCAGCAGTCCGCCCCGGGAGGCAGATACGCAGTATTTT. Its translation: CASSPPREADTQYF. The rearrangement joins TRBV28 to TRBJ2-3, with TRBD2 identical over 7 bases. With 5 bases clipped from V and 4 bases from J, the junction kept 6 bases outside the gene matches. CDR1 MDHEN and CDR2 SYDVKM come from the germline V gene. The CDR3 covers 14 residues.

The CDR3 reads CASSRGGSNQPQHF. CDR3 coding DNA: TGTGCCAGCAGCCGAGGCGGGAGCAATCAGCCCCAGCATTTT. The chain has TRBV13 and TRBJ1-5, with D unclear. The germline V and J ends were trimmed by 5 bases and 1 base, with 9 bases remaining between them. This CDR3 has 14 amino acids. The V gene's germline CDR1 is PRHDT and CDR2 FYEKMQ (reference sequence).

This clone came up a few times. J is TRBJ2-5 and V is TRBV13, with a tentative D call TRBD2 (7 bases). CDR3 size: 17 residues. The V end was cut by 3 bases, the J end by 2 bases, with 19 bases between. Per the germline V gene, CDR1 is PRHDT and CDR2 is FYEKMQ (reference sequence). CDR3 sequence reads: CASSFRGGARWQETQYF. The CDR3 bases are TGTGCCAGCAGCTTTCGTGGGGGGGCCCGGTGGCAAGAGACCCAGTACTTC. Supplemented by reference TRBV13 and TRBJ2-5, the full variable domain reads AAGVIQSPRHLIKEKRETATLKCYPIPRHDTVYWYQQGPGQDPQFLISFYEKMQSDKGSIPDRFSAQQFSDYHSELNMSSLELGDSALYFCASSFRGGARWQETQYFGPGTRLLVL.

This chain connects TRBV28 to TRBJ1-5; perhaps TRBD1 as D (6 bases). Looked up from germline, CDR1 is MDHEN and CDR2 is SYDVKM. The CDR3 runs to 14 residues. The V and J ends lost 2 bases and 6 bases respectively, with 11 bases between them. CDR3 amino acids: CASSLPGDTQPQHF. CDR3 in DNA: TGTGCCAGCAGTTTACCAGGGGATACTCAGCCCCAGCATTTT. The full variable domain, rest sourced from reference TRBV28 and TRBJ1-5, is DVKVTQSSRYLVKRTGEKVFLECVQDMDHENMFWYRQDPGLGLRLIYFSYDVKMKEKGDIPEGYSVSREKKERFSLILESASTNQTSMYLCASSLPGDTQPQHFGDGTRLSIL.

The chain carries TRBV5-1 and TRBJ2-7; D might be TRBD1 (6 bases). From germline, CDR1 is SGHRS and CDR2 YFSETQ. Trimming pared 6 bases from V and 0 bases from J, leaving 7 bases between. The CDR3 covers 12 residues. The CDR3 reads CASKDSSYEQYF. In DNA form, the CDR3 reads TGCGCCAGCAAGGACAGCTCCTACGAGCAGTACTTC.

J is TRBJ2-3 and V is TRBV11-2; D is possibly TRBD2 (6 bases). The CDR3 has 16 residues. V shed 2 bases and J shed 12 bases, with 24 bases lying between them. Germline CDR1 SGHAT, CDR2 FQNNGV. Here the CDR3 reads CASSLRGPLASNLQYF. In nucleotides, the CDR3 is TGTGCCAGCAGCTTAAGAGGCCCTCTAGCGAGCAATCTTCAGTATTTT.

The gene calls are TRBV6-5 and TRBJ2-7, with TRBD2 as a possible D gene (6 bases). The CDR3 contains 14 residues. The germline gives CDR1 MNHEY, CDR2 SVGAGI. V was pared by 6 bases and J by 4 bases, with 16 bases between. CDR3 in amino acids: CASSPPGGRYEQYF. For the CDR3, the DNA is TGTGCCAGCAGCCCCCCTGGGGGGAGGTACGAGCAGTACTTC.

To note about this clone: Sequence at one end of the junction differs from germline and may be a read error. The CDR3 nucleotides are TGTGCCAACAGCTTAGCGGGAGTAGGTACCGGGGAGCTGTTTTTT. Its translation is CANSLAGVGTGELFF. V gene TRBV11-2 combines with J gene TRBJ2-2; 9 bases align to TRBD2. This CDR3 is 15 amino acids long. Germline-derived CDR1 and CDR2 are SGHAT and FQNNGV.

V usage is TRBV6-5 and J usage is TRBJ2-7; 7 bases match TRBD1. The CDR3 consists of 14 residues. Germline V CDR1 and CDR2: MNHEY, SVGAGI. The V gene end was trimmed by 1 base and the J gene end by 3 bases; junction bases not matched to a gene: 3. This CDR3 reads CASSYFRDSYEQYF. The CDR3 nucleotides read TGTGCCAGCAGTTACTTCCGGGACAGCTACGAGCAGTACTTC.